This TCR beta chain derives from a study of blood T cell repertoires in COVID-19. For the study at large: T cells, B-cell-depleted T cells, or PBMCs supplied cDNA or gDNA.

This clone occurred many times. Different DNA sequences within this sample yield the same CDR3. Per the study methods: Amplification of reference gene primers provided the estimated nucleated cell counts. Sequencing was performed with immunoSEQ multiplex PCR; in TCRdb, only in-frame clones are kept and a portion is missing. The V and J calls and clone size were taken over from that table, and D and trimming were inferred from the DNA. The repertoire holds about 140,000 clones, with under 85% as singletons. CDR3 length equals 16 residues. V lost 3 bases, J lost 4 bases, and 3 bases stayed unmatched. Germline values: CDR1 LNHDA, CDR2 SQIVND (reference sequence). Participants, about 18 to 100 years old, spanned 25 or so US areas. Those designated as exposed participants met a COVID-19 case within 2 weeks before study entry.

Sequences were obtained from PBMCs or T cells enriched from blood (not recorded which). This TCR was recovered from a woman under 30 who had been exposed to COVID-19. J is TRBJ2-2 and V is TRBV19, with TRBD1 identical over 12 bases. CDR3 DNA sequence: TGTGCCAGTAGTATGGGACAGGGGGCAGGCACCGGGGAGCTGTTTTTT. Its translation: CASSMGQGAGTGELFF.